This is a list of T cell receptor beta chains from one sample in a study of post-analysis software for immune sequencing data. MiXCR, run by TCRdb on the PCR reads, gives a single entry per CDR3 protein. This table holds hundreds of thousands of distinct CDR3 sequences, roughly 50% found once. The source material was blood. Receptors were obtained from a girl aged 10 to 17 with multiple sclerosis. The CDR3 runs from the conserved cysteine through the conserved F or W. Fields, in order: J gene, V gene, D gene, clone size, CDR3 DNA, CDR3 protein. A D gene is named only where the DNA matches it firmly. Not all rows give a size; the values are once, few, many and, for expanded clones, a class.

TRBJ2-5 TRBV10-3 TRBD1 . TGTGCCATCAGGACCGGGACAGGGTCAGAGACCCAGTACTTC CAIRTGTGSETQYF
TRBJ1-2 TRBV3-1 . . TGTGCCAGCAGCCAAGATCTTCCAGGGACGGCTGGCTACACCTTC CASSQDLPGTAGYTF
TRBJ2-7 TRBV12-3/TRBV12-4 TRBD1 few TGTGCCAGCAGTTCTGGGACAGGGGCCCCCTACGAGCAGTACTTC CASSSGTGAPYEQYF
TRBJ2-1 TRBV20-1 TRBD2 few TGCAGTGCTAGAGAGGCGGGAGTTGAGCATGAGCAGTTCTTC CSAREAGVEHEQFF
TRBJ2-5 TRBV7-6 . few TGTGCCAGCCGATTACGTTCGGAGACCCAGTACTTC CASRLRSETQYF
TRBJ2-1 TRBV10-3 TRBD2 . TGTGCCATCAGTGAGCATCAAGCGGGAGGGGCCAGGAATGAGCAGTTCTTC CAISEHQAGGARNEQFF
TRBJ2-3 TRBV12-3/TRBV12-4 . . TGTGCCAGCAGTTTTGTAGATAGATTTGGTGGCACAGATACGCAGTATTTT CASSFVDRFGGTDTQYF
TRBJ2-3 TRBV5-1 . few TGCGCCAGCAGCCCAGCCCTCTATAGCGAAAGGAGCACAGATACGCAGTATTTT CASSPALYSERSTDTQYF
TRBJ2-5 TRBV27 TRBD1 few TGTGCCAGCCAGACAGGGGGAGAGACCCAGTACTTC CASQTGGETQYF
TRBJ1-5 TRBV20-1 . . TGCAGTGCTAGAACAATCGGGAGCAATCAGCCCCAGCATTTT CSARTIGSNQPQHF
TRBJ2-3 TRBV24-1 . . TGTGCCACCAGTGACCCCCTTGGAGGAGATACGCAGTATTTT CATSDPLGGDTQYF
TRBJ2-1 TRBV2 . . TGTGCCAGCAGTCCCGAAATACAGCAGTTCTTC CASSPEIQQFF
TRBJ1-2 TRBV12-3/TRBV12-4 TRBD1 . TGTGCCAGCAGTCCCTGGGGAGGGGGCAGTTTATATGGCTACACCTTC CASSPWGGGSLYGYTF
TRBJ1-1 TRBV6-5 TRBD1 . TGTGCCAGCAGACGGACAGGGAGAAACACTGAAGCTTTCTTT CASRRTGRNTEAFF
TRBJ2-5 TRBV29-1 TRBD1 . TGCAGCGTGCTCCTCGACAGGGGGCCGTACCAAGAGACCCAGTACTTC CSVLLDRGPYQETQYF
TRBJ2-1 TRBV7-9 TRBD2 . TGTGCCAGCAGCTTAGCCAGACTAGCGGGGGGAGGAGTGGATGAGCAGTTCTTC CASSLARLAGGGVDEQFF
TRBJ2-1 TRBV7-8 . once TGTGCCAGCAGCACGAAGCGGAACAATGAGCAGTTCTTC CASSTKRNNEQFF
TRBJ2-4 TRBV6-1 TRBD2 . TGTGCCACCTACGGGGGGACAGCCAAAAACATTCAGTACTTC CATYGGTAKNIQYF
TRBJ1-2 TRBV10-3 . . TGTGCCATCAGTGAGGGGAACGGCGGCTGGGGCTACACCTTC CAISEGNGGWGYTF
TRBJ1-5 TRBV20-1 TRBD1 . TGCAGTGCCCTCGAGACAGGGGGCGATCAGCCCCAGCATTTT CSALETGGDQPQHF
TRBJ2-3 TRBV7-2 . few TGTGCCAGCAGCTTAGCCGGTACGAAGGGTGCGGATACGCAGTATTTT CASSLAGTKGADTQYF
TRBJ2-7 TRBV6-1 TRBD2 . TGTGCCAGCACCCCGGGACTAGCGGTCTCCTACGAGCAGTACTTC CASTPGLAVSYEQYF
TRBJ2-1 TRBV7-8 . . TGTGCCAGCAGCTTATTCGTCCGGGACTCGCTAAATGAGCAGTTCTTC CASSLFVRDSLNEQFF
TRBJ2-3 TRBV20-1 TRBD2 . TGCAGTGCCCCCCGGGCTAGCGGAAGCACAGATACGCAGTATTTT CSAPRASGSTDTQYF
TRBJ2-7 TRBV12-3/TRBV12-4 TRBD2 few TGTGCCAGCAGTTTCAGCGGGAGGGCCCCTCCTTACGAGCAGTACTTC CASSFSGRAPPYEQYF
TRBJ1-2 TRBV7-9 TRBD1 . TGTGCCAGCGCCAATAGAGACAGGGGACGTGGCTACACCTTC CASANRDRGRGYTF
TRBJ1-5 TRBV6-1 . . TGTGCCAGCAGTGAAAAGGCGGCCAATCAGCCCCAGCATTTT CASSEKAANQPQHF
TRBJ2-7 TRBV2 TRBD2 . TGTGCCAGCAGAAAGGGACTAGCGTTGAAGGTTGGAGCTTACGAGCAGTACTTC CASRKGLALKVGAYEQYF
TRBJ2-1 TRBV2 TRBD2 few TGTGCCAGCAGTCAGACTAGCCCCCTTTCGGATGAGCAGTTCTTC CASSQTSPLSDEQFF
TRBJ2-1 TRBV5-1 . . TGCGCCAGCAGCGTGGACCCCCAGGGTGAGCAGTTCTTC CASSVDPQGEQFF
TRBJ2-1 TRBV7-3 . . TGTGCCAGCAGCCGAGGGCCCATCTACAATGAGCAGTTCTTC CASSRGPIYNEQFF
TRBJ2-5 TRBV3-1 . . TGTGCCAGCACCGTCGGACGGGGTAGGATTCGGGAGACCCAGTACTTC CASTVGRGRIRETQYF
TRBJ1-2 TRBV6-1 TRBD1 . TGTGCCAGCAGTGAAGGGACAGGGGTAGGGAACTATGGCTACACCTTC CASSEGTGVGNYGYTF
TRBJ2-7 TRBV7-9 TRBD2 few TGTGCCAGCAGCTTAGAGATAGCGGGAGGCCTCTCCTACGAGCAGTACTTC CASSLEIAGGLSYEQYF
TRBJ2-7 TRBV6-5 . . TGTGCCAGCAGCCGTGCGCAGGTCTCCTACGAGCAGTACTTC CASSRAQVSYEQYF
TRBJ1-1 TRBV5-1 TRBD1 once TGCGCCAGCAGCCCCGGGACAGAGCGGACTACTGAAGCTTTCTTT CASSPGTERTTEAFF
TRBJ1-1 TRBV29-1 . . TGCAGCGTCACCGGGATCCTGAACACTGAAGCTTTCTTT CSVTGILNTEAFF
TRBJ1-5 TRBV5-1 . . TGCGCCAGCAGCCGTACAGGGTCGAGCAATCAGCCCCAGCATTTT CASSRTGSSNQPQHF
TRBJ2-1 TRBV9 . few TGTGCCAGCAGCGTAGTACATGCTGAAGAGCAGTTCTTC CASSVVHAEEQFF
TRBJ2-7 TRBV6-5 TRBD1 few TGTGCCAGCGCAACAGGGGAGAAGCAGTACTTC CASATGEKQYF
TRBJ2-3 TRBV7-9 TRBD1 . TGTGCCAGCAGCTTAAGGGACAGGGCCGCAGATACGCAGTATTTT CASSLRDRAADTQYF
TRBJ2-1 TRBV7-9 . few TGTGCCAGCAGTTCCCCCCGCGGGCCTTACAATGAGCAGTTCTTC CASSSPRGPYNEQFF
TRBJ2-7 TRBV5-1 . . TGCGCCAGCGGAAGAGGGGCGCCATACGAGCAGTACTTC CASGRGAPYEQYF
TRBJ2-7 TRBV7-2 . . TGTGCCAGCAGCTTAGCGCGAAGGGACAAATCCTACGAGCAGTACTTC CASSLARRDKSYEQYF
TRBJ2-7 TRBV20-1 . . TGCAGTGCTCACCGGGACTTCAATACCGAGCAGTACTTC CSAHRDFNTEQYF
TRBJ1-2 TRBV10-3 . . TGTGCCATTGCAGGGGATTATAACTATGGCTACACCTTC CAIAGDYNYGYTF
TRBJ2-1 TRBV7-2 . . TGTGCCAGCAGCTTAGCGCTAGGGCCCTACAATGAGCAGTTCTTC CASSLALGPYNEQFF
TRBJ2-4 TRBV20-1 TRBD2 . TGCAGTGCTAGCGGGGGGGCTCTATCCAAAAACATTCAGTACTTC CSASGGALSKNIQYF
TRBJ2-1 TRBV29-1 . few TGCAGCGCCGGCGTGGGGGCTGGGGATGAGCAGTTCTTC CSAGVGAGDEQFF
TRBJ1-5 TRBV15 . . TGTGCCACCAGCTCCCCTGGCAATCAGCCCCAGCATTTT CATSSPGNQPQHF
TRBJ2-7 TRBV10-3 . . TGTGCCATCAGTGAGCCCCGGGACACCTACGAGCAGTACTTC CAISEPRDTYEQYF
TRBJ1-1 TRBV6-5 TRBD1 few TGTGCCAGCAGTTACCTTGGCGGGACAGGGGACATGAACACTGAAGCTTTCTTT CASSYLGGTGDMNTEAFF
TRBJ2-5 TRBV6-5 . few TGTGCCAGCAGTTACGGACTCCCGATTGAGACCCAGTACTTC CASSYGLPIETQYF